A selection of T cell receptor beta chains follows, all from one sample in a study of control samples from healthy donors and cancer patients. Only in-frame clones appear in the TCRdb table, and some are missing; sequencing was by immunoSEQ multiplex PCR. Of tens of thousands of clones detected, 85% to 95% appear once; the ten largest clones hold under 0.95%. Material for sequencing was PBMCs. Every receptor here comes from a man aged 25-45 years with colorectal cancer. Each CDR3 is given with its conserved first and last residue. D genes are given only for firm matches. For some rows the clone size is stated as once, few or many, or as a class when expanded; others skip it.

D: NA
size: NA
V: TRBV3-1/TRBV3-2
J: TRBJ2-3
DNA: TGTGCCAGCAGCCCCGGAGGGGGACACACCACAGATACGCAGTATTTT
CDR3: CASSPGGGHTTDTQYF

D: NA
size: NA
V: TRBV2
J: TRBJ1-1
DNA: TGTGCCAGCAAAAGCGGGGGGAGCGGGGGAACTGAAGCTTTCTTT
CDR3: CASKSGGSGGTEAFF

D: TRBD2
size: NA
V: TRBV7-2
J: TRBJ2-2
DNA: TGTGCCAGCAGTCTAGCGGTCGGGGAGCTGTTTTTT
CDR3: CASSLAVGELFF

D: NA
size: NA
V: TRBV6-2/TRBV6-3
J: TRBJ1-2
DNA: TGTGCCAGCAGTTACTGGGGGGAAGGCTACACCTTC
CDR3: CASSYWGEGYTF

D: NA
size: NA
V: TRBV9
J: TRBJ1-2
DNA: TGTGCCAGCAGCGTCCGGGACCGCCTTGGCTACACCTTC
CDR3: CASSVRDRLGYTF

D: NA
size: NA
V: TRBV3-1/TRBV3-2
J: TRBJ1-1
DNA: TGTGCCAGCAGCGCCTACGGGGCCGGCGCTTTCTTT
CDR3: CASSAYGAGAFF

D: NA
size: NA
V: TRBV18
J: TRBJ2-7
DNA: TGTGCCAGCTCACTCGGGACACGTTCCTACGAGCAGTACTTC
CDR3: CASSLGTRSYEQYF

D: NA
size: few
V: TRBV4-3
J: TRBJ1-2
DNA: TGCGCCAGCAGCCAAGATCTAGGGGATTCTAACTATGGCTACACCTTC
CDR3: CASSQDLGDSNYGYTF

D: NA
size: NA
V: TRBV7-2
J: TRBJ1-2
DNA: TGTGCCAGCAGCTTGCAGGGGAGAGCTAACTATGGCTACACCTTC
CDR3: CASSLQGRANYGYTF

D: NA
size: NA
V: TRBV4-1
J: TRBJ1-2
DNA: TGCGCCAGCAGCCGAAATTTTAACTATGGCTACACCTTC
CDR3: CASSRNFNYGYTF

D: NA
size: once
V: TRBV10-3
J: TRBJ1-2
DNA: TGTGCCATCAGGGCAGACGGGAACTACGGCTACACCTTC
CDR3: CAIRADGNYGYTF

D: NA
size: NA
V: TRBV30
J: TRBJ1-1
DNA: TGTGCCTGGAGTGCCTTGGGGGGGGTTATTACTGAAGCTTTCTTT
CDR3: CAWSALGGVITEAFF

D: NA
size: NA
V: TRBV5-5
J: TRBJ2-2
DNA: TGTGCCAGCAGCTTACCGGCGTTGGGCGGGGAGCTGTTTTTT
CDR3: CASSLPALGGELFF

D: NA
size: NA
V: TRBV19
J: TRBJ1-6
DNA: TGTGCCAGTAGTATAGGGTTGGGCACCGCGGATTCACCCCTCCACTTT
CDR3: CASSIGLGTADSPLHF

D: TRBD1
size: NA
V: TRBV27
J: TRBJ1-2
DNA: TGTGCCAGCAGTGTTACAGGGGGCAGGGGTAGAGGCTACACCTTC
CDR3: CASSVTGGRGRGYTF

D: NA
size: NA
V: TRBV4-1
J: TRBJ1-4
DNA: TGCGCCAGCAGCCACGGTCGGGGGGACATTAATGAAAAACTGTTTTTT
CDR3: CASSHGRGDINEKLFF

D: NA
size: NA
V: TRBV15
J: TRBJ2-6
DNA: TGTGCCACCAGCAGAGAACGGGTCCCCTCTGGGGCCAACGTCCTGACTTTC
CDR3: CATSRERVPSGANVLTF

D: TRBD2
size: NA
V: TRBV2
J: TRBJ2-7
DNA: TGTGCCAGTGACCTTAGCGGGGGGACCTACGAGCAGTACTTC
CDR3: CASDLSGGTYEQYF

D: NA
size: NA
V: TRBV6-1
J: TRBJ2-5
DNA: TGTGCCAGCAGTGAAGTCGGGCAAGAGACCCAGTACTTC
CDR3: CASSEVGQETQYF

D: NA
size: NA
V: TRBV9
J: TRBJ2-1
DNA: TGTGCCAGCAGCGCGACTGGAACTTACAATGAGCAGTTCTTC
CDR3: CASSATGTYNEQFF

D: NA
size: once
V: TRBV3-1/TRBV3-2
J: TRBJ2-1
DNA: TGTGCCAGCAGCCAACTCTTGGGTAGCTCCTACAATGAGCAGTTCTTC
CDR3: CASSQLLGSSYNEQFF

D: NA
size: once
V: TRBV12-3/TRBV12-4
J: TRBJ2-2
DNA: TGTGCCAGCAGTTTGGGGGCCGGGGAGCTGTTTTTT
CDR3: CASSLGAGELFF

D: TRBD2
size: NA
V: TRBV18
J: TRBJ2-2
DNA: TGTGCCAGCTCACCAAGCGGGGATTACACCGGGGAGCTGTTTTTT
CDR3: CASSPSGDYTGELFF

D: TRBD1
size: NA
V: TRBV2
J: TRBJ2-2
DNA: TGTGCCAGCTCCCGGACAGGGGAAAGGACCGGGGAGCTGTTTTTT
CDR3: CASSRTGERTGELFF

D: NA
size: NA
V: TRBV20-1
J: TRBJ2-3
DNA: TGCAGTGCTAGATTAGGCGATACGCAGTATTTT
CDR3: CSARLGDTQYF

D: NA
size: NA
V: TRBV4-3
J: TRBJ2-2
DNA: TGCGCCAGCAGCCAGGGATTTATGAACACCGGGGAGCTGTTTTTT
CDR3: CASSQGFMNTGELFF

D: NA
size: NA
V: TRBV6-5
J: TRBJ1-6
DNA: TGTGCCAGCAGTTTCACGAGGGACGGTCTTGGTTGGGCCCTCCACTTT
CDR3: CASSFTRDGLGWALHF

D: NA
size: NA
V: TRBV4-1
J: TRBJ2-6
DNA: TGCGCCAGCAGCCAAGGATTGGTCGCGGCAGGCGACCTCTCTGGGGCCAACGTCCTGACTTTC
CDR3: CASSQGLVAAGDLSGANVLTF

D: TRBD2
size: NA
V: TRBV6-1
J: TRBJ2-7
DNA: TGTGCCAGCAGAGATAGCGGGGGGGTAACCTACGAGCAGTACTTC
CDR3: CASRDSGGVTYEQYF

D: NA
size: NA
V: TRBV7-2
J: TRBJ2-1
DNA: TGTGCCAGCAAACTTTACAATGAGCAGTTCTTC
CDR3: CASKLYNEQFF